This entry features one TCR beta chain sequence. Its target is unknown. Mouse gene names apply. The repertoire was sequenced with immunoSEQ multiplex PCR; TCRdb's copy has only in-frame clones and lacks some. The sample lists a few thousand clones, around half occurring once. Time point reported: mouse harvest day 7 after allogeneic transplant. Each mouse received 10^7 T-cell-depleted marrow cells plus 10^6 splenic CD5+ T cells by tail vein. This specimen comes from a study of tissue T cells after allogeneic stem cell transplantation. Study outcomes and limitations: Motif-based clustering found tissue-specific repertoire signatures shared across patients, though few clones were shared.

Sequenced material: gut tissue. The TCR comes from a female BALB/c mouse given C57BL/6 T cells with graft-versus-host disease after an allogeneic hematopoietic cell transplant.

CDR3 protein: CAWSSGTNSGNTLYF. The sequenced CDR3 bases are TGTGCCTGGAGCTCCGGGACAAATTCTGGAAATACGCTCTAT. The chain employs TRBV31 and TRBJ1-3; the D gene is possibly TRBD1 (6 bases). Read data end 1 residue before the CDR3 end; the end is taken from the germline J gene. The V gene lost 3 bases and the J gene lost 0 bases, with 12 bases spanning the gap. The germline V gene encodes CDR1 GKSSPN and CDR2 SITVG. This CDR3 is 15 amino acids long.